This TCR beta chain was sequenced for a study of monozygotic twins with inflammatory bowel disease. For every donor, one blood sample of 2.5 to 3 ml was drawn. Germline CDR1 and CDR2: SGHAT and FQNNGV. The CDR3 contains 14 residues. Study-wide results and caveats: There was no way to distinguish the different T cell subtypes. The existence of one strong signal or clonotype linked to IBD lacked support.

Comments on this clonotype: No antigen is known for it.

Each of TCRalpha and TCRbeta cDNA went through two nested PCRs, lasting around 15 and 9 cycles. Using the 5' RACE reads, TCRdb records one entry per CDR3 protein without DNA. The specimen's table records 110,000 to 150,000 distinct CDR3 sequences. The clonotype comes from a human donor with ulcerative colitis or Crohn's disease, or a healthy co-twin of an affected twin (not recorded which). The chain combines TRBV11-2 with TRBJ2-1. Specimen: blood. The CDR3 region is CASSFESSYNVQFF.